The 22 T cell receptor beta chains below come from one sample, sequenced in a study of blood T cell repertoires in COVID-19. TCRdb's copy holds only in-frame clones and misses some; the assay was immunoSEQ multiplex PCR. The data hold 150,000 to 200,000 clones, with 85% to 90% observed a single time. The sequenced material came from peripheral blood. The origin of the receptors is a woman aged 60-75 years with acute or convalescent COVID-19.

The V gene is TRBV29-1, the J gene TRBJ1-2; tentative D call: TRBD1 (5 bases). Germline lookup yields CDR1 SQVTM and CDR2 ANQGSEA. The CDR3 has 14 residues. V lost 0 bases and J lost 4, with 12 bases in between. The chain's CDR3 is CSVEDGAEPYGYTF. The CDR3 DNA reads TGCAGCGTTGAAGATGGGGCAGAACCCTATGGCTACACCTTC. The full variable domain, its missing parts supplied by reference TRBV29-1 and TRBJ1-2, is SAVISQKPSRDICQRGTSLTIQCQVDSQVTMMFWYRQQPGQSLTLIATANQGSEATYESGFVIDKFPISRPNLTFSTLTVSNMSPEDSSIYLCSVEDGAEPYGYTFGSGTRLTVV.

V usage is TRBV6-5 and J usage is TRBJ1-2; unclear D gene. Per germline, CDR1 MNHEY and CDR2 SVGAGI. V shed 9 bases and J shed 2 bases, with 13 bases lying between them. The CDR3 contains 13 residues. CDR3 sequence: CASQMLRNYGYTF. The CDR3 coding sequence is TGTGCCAGTCAAATGTTGCGGAACTATGGCTACACCTTC.

The chain has TRBV14 and TRBJ2-7; possibly TRBD1 for D (6 bases). CDR3 length: 14 amino acids. V was clipped by 3 bases and J by 1 base, with 10 bases between them. From germline, CDR1 is SGHDN and CDR2 FVKESK. CDR3 sequence (DNA): TGTGCCAGCAGCCACCTCGGGACATCCTACGAGCAGTACTTC. Its translation is CASSHLGTSYEQYF.

The V and J genes are TRBV11-2 and TRBJ1-5; unclear D gene. This CDR3 is built from 13 residues. V was clipped by 6 bases and J by 3 bases, with 9 bases between them. The V gene's germline CDR1 is SGHAT and CDR2 FQNNGV. The CDR3 loop reads CASSQAYNQPQHF. As DNA, the CDR3 is TGTGCCAGCAGTCAGGCGTACAATCAGCCCCAGCATTTT.

This clone has more than one count but fewer than ten. The chain has TRBV5-6 and TRBJ1-1; D may be TRBD1 (5 bases). CDR1 SGHDT and CDR2 YYEEEE come from the germline V gene. V lost 5 bases to trimming and J lost 0 bases, with 14 bases between them. The CDR3 runs 15 residues. The chain's CDR3 is CASRYTGGVNTEAFF. In nucleotides, the CDR3 is TGTGCCAGCAGATACACCGGGGGGGTGAACACTGAAGCTTTCTTT. The entire variable domain, with the rest obtained from reference TRBV5-6 and TRBJ1-1, is as follows: DAGVTQSPTHLIKTRGQQVTLRCSPKSGHDTVSWYQQALGQGPQFIFQYYEEEERQRGNFPDRFSGHQFPNYSSELNVNALLLGDSALYLCASRYTGGVNTEAFFGQGTRLTVV.

This clone was detected a few times. The CDR3 protein is CASSRRQDNEKLFF. The DNA for the CDR3 is TGTGCCAGTAGTCGTAGACAGGATAATGAAAAACTGTTTTTT. The V call is TRBV19, the J call TRBJ1-4; D might be TRBD1 (6 bases). The CDR3 length is 14 residues. The V end was cut by 5 bases, the J end by 4 bases, with 11 bases between. Germline V gene data show CDR1 as LNHDA and CDR2 as SQIVND (reference sequence).

The table lists this clone with a count of one. The genes are TRBV19 and TRBJ1-4; D unresolved. The CDR3 runs 15 residues. Germline assignment: CDR1 LNHDA and CDR2 SQIVND (reference sequence). V was cut by 7 bases and J by 0 bases, with 12 bases left in between. CDR3: CASTATATTNEKLFF. The CDR3 nucleotides are TGTGCCAGTACAGCGACGGCCACAACTAATGAAAAACTGTTTTTT.

The chain's CDR3 is CASSEASGSVVEFF. The CDR3 DNA follows: TGTGCCAGCAGTGAAGCTAGCGGGAGCGTAGTAGAGTTCTTC. The chain is built from TRBV2 and TRBJ2-1, with 9 bases that match TRBD2. The CDR3 sequence is 14 residues long. Germline V gene sequence: CDR1 SNHLY, CDR2 FYNNEI. V shed 0 bases, J shed 14 bases, and the junction held 8 bases outside the gene matches.

This chain links TRBV19 with TRBJ2-1; 11 bases map to TRBD2. The V and J ends lost 4 bases and 9 bases, in that order; junction bases with no gene match: 8. The CDR3 has 15 residues. The germline V gene has CDR1 LNHDA and CDR2 SQIVND (reference sequence). As DNA, the CDR3 is TGTGCCAGTAGTACTCATAGCGGGAGGGCTGTTGAGCAGTTCTTC. Its translation is CASSTHSGRAVEQFF.

The J gene is TRBJ2-1, the V gene TRBV4-2, with D possibly matching TRBD2 (6 bases). There are 16 residues in the CDR3. V was pared by 4 bases and J by 4 bases, with 17 bases between. Germline V gene sequence: CDR1 LGHNA, CDR2 YNFKEQ. The CDR3: CASSPPGREAYNEQFF. The CDR3 DNA reads as TGTGCCAGCAGCCCCCCGGGCAGGGAGGCTTACAATGAGCAGTTCTTC.

V usage is TRBV6-5 and J usage is TRBJ1-5; tentatively, D is TRBD1 (6 bases). Trimming removed 6 bases at V and 1 base at J, with 13 bases between. The CDR3 has 15 amino acids. Germline-derived CDR1 and CDR2 are MNHEY and SVGAGI. CDR3 DNA sequence: TGTGCCAGCAGCCCAACAGGGTTGAGCAATCAGCCCCAGCATTTT. Its protein product is CASSPTGLSNQPQHF.

The chain employs TRBV28 and TRBJ2-1, with 8 bases aligning to TRBD2. V shed 2 bases and J 15 bases; nucleotides not matched to a gene: 3. The CDR3 is 11 amino acids. Germline V CDR1 and CDR2: MDHEN, SYDVKM. For the CDR3, the DNA is TGTGCCAGCAGTTTAGCGGGAGGCCTGTTCTTC. Translating gives CASSLAGGLFF. Full variable domain (outside the CDR3, taken from reference TRBV28 and TRBJ2-1): DVKVTQSSRYLVKRTGEKVFLECVQDMDHENMFWYRQDPGLGLRLIYFSYDVKMKEKGDIPEGYSVSREKKERFSLILESASTNQTSMYLCASSLAGGLFFGPGTRLTVL.

The V gene is TRBV19, the J gene TRBJ2-4; no definite D call. This CDR3 has 15 amino acids. Germline V CDR1 and CDR2: LNHDA, SQIVND (reference sequence). Between the trimmed V and J ends, which lost 1 base and 3 bases, there was a span of 10 bases. This chain's CDR3 is CASSIAVDNKNIQYF. The CDR3 DNA is TGTGCCAGTAGTATAGCGGTTGATAACAAAAACATTCAGTACTTC.

This rearrangement joins TRBV7-9 to TRBJ1-2, with 7 nucleotides matching TRBD1. Germline assignment: CDR1 SEHNR and CDR2 FQNEAQ (reference sequence). With V trimmed by 1 base and J by 8 bases, 7 bases remained unmatched. CDR3 length: 14 amino acids. The CDR3 is CASSLGQGEVGYTF. CDR3 coding DNA: TGTGCCAGCAGCTTAGGACAGGGTGAGGTCGGCTACACCTTC.

The V gene is TRBV7-8, the J gene TRBJ1-2; maybe TRBD1 (6 bases). The length of the CDR3 is 15 residues. Trimming took off 2 bases at V and 2 bases at J, with 12 bases between the two ends. The germline CDR1 and CDR2 sequences are SGHVS and FQNEAQ. The CDR3 protein is CASSLMGASNYGYTF. The CDR3 nucleotides read TGTGCCAGCAGCTTAATGGGGGCATCAAACTATGGCTACACCTTC.

The DNA of the CDR3 is TGCAGCGCCCAAACAGGGGCACGCCAGCCCCAGCATTTT. This codes for CSAQTGARQPQHF. This chain uses TRBV29-1 with TRBJ1-5; the match to TRBD1 covers 7 bases. The CDR3 runs 13 residues. V dropped 7 bases and J dropped 7; count of bases not matched to a gene: 10. Germline loops: CDR1 SQVTM, CDR2 ANQGSEA. Full variable domain (outside the CDR3, taken from reference TRBV29-1 and TRBJ1-5): SAVISQKPSRDICQRGTSLTIQCQVDSQVTMMFWYRQQPGQSLTLIATANQGSEATYESGFVIDKFPISRPNLTFSTLTVSNMSPEDSSIYLCSAQTGARQPQHFGDGTRLSIL.

The gene calls are TRBV7-3 and TRBJ2-1; 14 bases line up with TRBD2. Germline-derived CDR1 and CDR2 are SGHTA and FQGTGA. V shed 1 base, J shed 6 bases, and the junction held 5 bases outside the gene matches. This CDR3 comprises 17 residues. CDR3 bases: TGTGCCAGCAGCTTAAGGGGACTAGCGGGAGCCCCCAATGAGCAGTTCTTC. The encoded protein is CASSLRGLAGAPNEQFF.

The CDR3 loop reads CAWRLHRGGGYEQYF. The CDR3 DNA is TGTGCCTGGAGGTTACACAGGGGAGGTGGGTACGAGCAGTACTTC. The V and J genes are TRBV30 and TRBJ2-7, with D tentatively TRBD1 (7 bases). V dropped 3 bases and J dropped 4 bases, with 19 bases sitting between them. Germline-derived CDR1 and CDR2 are GTSNPN and SVGIG (reference sequence). The CDR3 consists of 15 residues.

The chain links TRBV24-1 to TRBJ2-3; D might be TRBD1 (5 bases). This CDR3 is built from 13 residues. In germline, CDR1 is KGHDR, CDR2 SFDVKD. V lost 10 bases to trimming and J lost 1 base, with 11 bases between them. The chain's CDR3 is CATSLQGTDTQYF. The CDR3 DNA follows: TGTGCCACTTCTTTACAGGGCACAGATACGCAGTATTTT.

The V call is TRBV5-1, the J call TRBJ2-1; D might be TRBD1 (5 bases). Germline V CDR1 and CDR2: SGHRS, YFSETQ. The CDR3 extends over 15 amino acids. Trimming left V 0 bases short and J 3 bases short, with 10 bases between. CDR3 protein: CASSLEGVNYNEQFF. CDR3 bases: TGCGCCAGCAGCTTGGAAGGGGTCAACTACAATGAGCAGTTCTTC. The whole variable domain, remainder taken from reference TRBV5-1 and TRBJ2-1, is KAGVTQTPRYLIKTRGQQVTLSCSPISGHRSVSWYQQTPGQGLQFLFEYFSETQRNKGNFPGRFSGRQFSNSRSEMNVSTLELGDSALYLCASSLEGVNYNEQFFGPGTRLTVL.

This clone appeared a few times. The rearrangement joins TRBV6-1 to TRBJ1-2; TRBD1 matches 9 bases. CDR1 is MNHNS, CDR2 SASEGT, per germline. Trimming took 1 base from V and 8 from J; bases not matched to a gene: 5. The CDR3 consists of 14 residues. CDR3 nucleotides: TGTGCCAGCAGTGAAGGGGACAGGGTTGGCGGCTACACCTTC. Translating gives CASSEGDRVGGYTF.

The chain uses TRBV7-9 and TRBJ1-5; D not resolved. Trimming took 5 bases from V and 9 from J, leaving 11 bases between them. CDR3 length equals 12 residues. Per germline, CDR1 SEHNR and CDR2 FQNEAQ (reference sequence). CDR3 coding DNA: TGTGCCAGCAGCCGGGAAACTGGGCCCCAGCATTTT. Protein: CASSRETGPQHF.